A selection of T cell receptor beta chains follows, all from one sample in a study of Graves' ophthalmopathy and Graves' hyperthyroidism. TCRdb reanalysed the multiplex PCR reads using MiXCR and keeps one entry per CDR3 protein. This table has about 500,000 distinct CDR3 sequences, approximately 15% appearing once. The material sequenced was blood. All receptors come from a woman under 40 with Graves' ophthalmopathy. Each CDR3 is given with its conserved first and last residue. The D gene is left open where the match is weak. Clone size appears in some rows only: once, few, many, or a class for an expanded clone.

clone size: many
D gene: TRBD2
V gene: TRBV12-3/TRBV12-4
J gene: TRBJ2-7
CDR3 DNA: TGTGCCAGCAGCCAGGGGCTAGCGGGCTACGAGCAGTACTTC
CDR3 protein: CASSQGLAGYEQYF

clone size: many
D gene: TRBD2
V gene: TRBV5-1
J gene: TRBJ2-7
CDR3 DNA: TGCGCCAGCACCCCTAGCGGGAGGGCCCACGAGCAGTACTTC
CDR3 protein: CASTPSGRAHEQYF

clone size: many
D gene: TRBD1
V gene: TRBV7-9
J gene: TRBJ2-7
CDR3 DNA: TGTGCCAGCAGCTTAGATGTGGACAGGTACGAGCAGTACTTC
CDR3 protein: CASSLDVDRYEQYF

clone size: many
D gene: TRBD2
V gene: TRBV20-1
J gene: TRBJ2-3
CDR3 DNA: TGCAGTGCGGCTGGGGCACTAGCGGGGGGCACAGATACGCAGTATTTT
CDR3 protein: CSAAGALAGGTDTQYF

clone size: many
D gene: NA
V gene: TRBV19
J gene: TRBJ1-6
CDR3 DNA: TGTGCCAGTAGCTCGGGACTTTTTAATTCACCCCTCCACTTT
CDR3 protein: CASSSGLFNSPLHF

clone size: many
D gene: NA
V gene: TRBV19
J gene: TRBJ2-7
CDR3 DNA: TGTGCCAGTAGCCGTTTTCCAGGGACCTACGAGCAGTACTTC
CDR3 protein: CASSRFPGTYEQYF

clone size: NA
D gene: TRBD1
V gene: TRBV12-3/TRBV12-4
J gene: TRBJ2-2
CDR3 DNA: TGTGCCAGCAGTCCGTCTGGGGGACAGGGGTTGGGCGGGGAGCTGTTTTTT
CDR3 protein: CASSPSGGQGLGGELFF

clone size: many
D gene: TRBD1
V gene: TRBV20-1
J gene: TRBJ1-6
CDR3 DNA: TGCAGTGCGAAACTCTCCGGGACAGGAAATAATTCACCCCTCCACTTT
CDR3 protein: CSAKLSGTGNNSPLHF

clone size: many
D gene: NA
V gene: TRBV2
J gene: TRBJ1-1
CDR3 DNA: TGTGCCAGCAGTGAATTCAAAGGAGGTGAAGCTTTCTTT
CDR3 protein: CASSEFKGGEAFF

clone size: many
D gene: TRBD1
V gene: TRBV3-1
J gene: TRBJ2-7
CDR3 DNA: TGTGCCAGCAGCCCCGGACAGGGTCGCAACTACGAGCAGTACTTC
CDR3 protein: CASSPGQGRNYEQYF

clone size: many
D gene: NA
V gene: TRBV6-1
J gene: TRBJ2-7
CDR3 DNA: TGTGCCAGCAGTGAATCGCGGGGTTTGTACGAGCAGTACTTC
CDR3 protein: CASSESRGLYEQYF

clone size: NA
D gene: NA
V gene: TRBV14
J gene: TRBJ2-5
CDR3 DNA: TGTGCCAGCAGCCTTGGGGTAGGGGGTCGAGAGACCCAGTACTTC
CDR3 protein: CASSLGVGGRETQYF

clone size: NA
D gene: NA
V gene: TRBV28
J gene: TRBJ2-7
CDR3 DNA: TGTGCCAGCAGGAGGCCCCACCGGACCCCCTACGAGCAGTACTTC
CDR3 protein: CASRRPHRTPYEQYF

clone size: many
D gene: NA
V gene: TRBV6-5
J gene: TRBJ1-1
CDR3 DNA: TGTGCCAGCAGTTACTCGACCGGGAGAAACACTGAAGCTTTCTTT
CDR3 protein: CASSYSTGRNTEAFF

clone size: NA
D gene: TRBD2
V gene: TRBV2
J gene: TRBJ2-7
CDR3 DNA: TGTGCCAGCAGTGGGACTAGCGGGATCCACGAGCAGTACTTC
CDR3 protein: CASSGTSGIHEQYF

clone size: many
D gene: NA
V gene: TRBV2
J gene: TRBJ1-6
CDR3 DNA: TGTGCCAGCGAATTGAATTCACCCCTCCACTTT
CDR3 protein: CASELNSPLHF

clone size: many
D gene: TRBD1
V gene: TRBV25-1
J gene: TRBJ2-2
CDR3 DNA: TGTGCCAGCAGTCTCCCCGACAGGGACACCGGGGAGCTGTTTTTT
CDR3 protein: CASSLPDRDTGELFF

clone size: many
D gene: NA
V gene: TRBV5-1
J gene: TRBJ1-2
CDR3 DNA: TGCGCCAGCAGTCCCGTGGCCCAAGGCTATGGCTACACCTTC
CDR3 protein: CASSPVAQGYGYTF

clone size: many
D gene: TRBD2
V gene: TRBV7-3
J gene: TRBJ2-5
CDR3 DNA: TGTGCCAGCAGCCTGGGGACTAGCGGGAGTGGCGAGACCCAGTACTTC
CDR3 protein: CASSLGTSGSGETQYF

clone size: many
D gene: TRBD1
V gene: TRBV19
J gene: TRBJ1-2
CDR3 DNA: TGTGCCAGTAGCCCCTGGACAGGGGTTTATGGCTACACCTTC
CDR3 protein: CASSPWTGVYGYTF

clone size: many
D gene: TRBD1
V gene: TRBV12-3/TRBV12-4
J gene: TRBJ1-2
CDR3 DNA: TGTGCCAGCAGTCACCGGGACAGGGGGCGCGGCTATGGCTACACCTTC
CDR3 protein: CASSHRDRGRGYGYTF

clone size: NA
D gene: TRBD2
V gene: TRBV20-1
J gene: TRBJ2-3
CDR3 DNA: TGCAGTGCCGAGGGGACTAGCGAGAGCACAGATACGCAGTATTTT
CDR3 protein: CSAEGTSESTDTQYF

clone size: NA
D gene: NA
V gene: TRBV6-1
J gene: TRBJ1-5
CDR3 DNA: TGTGCCAGCAGTGAAGGAGAAAGTGGGAATCAGCCCCAGCATTTT
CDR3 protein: CASSEGESGNQPQHF

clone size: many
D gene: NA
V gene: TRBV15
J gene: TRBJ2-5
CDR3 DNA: TGTGCCACCATGGCGGCTGGGGCTCGCGCAACCCAGTACTTC
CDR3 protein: CATMAAGARATQYF

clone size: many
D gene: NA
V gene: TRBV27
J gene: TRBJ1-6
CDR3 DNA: TGTGCCAGCAGTTTATCCGCGGGCTTGGGTTCACCCCTCCACTTT
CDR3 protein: CASSLSAGLGSPLHF

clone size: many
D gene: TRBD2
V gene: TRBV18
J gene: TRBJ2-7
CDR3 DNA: TGTGCCAGCTCACCAAAAGCGGGGTCCTACGAGCAGTACTTC
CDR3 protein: CASSPKAGSYEQYF

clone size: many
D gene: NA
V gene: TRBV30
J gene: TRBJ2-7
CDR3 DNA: TGTGCCTATATCACTGCAGGGTTGGATTACTTC
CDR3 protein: CAYITAGLDYF

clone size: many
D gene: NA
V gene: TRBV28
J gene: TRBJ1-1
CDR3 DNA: TGTGCCAGCAGTTTAACCCCCCGTGGGACTGAAGCTTTCTTT
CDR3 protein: CASSLTPRGTEAFF

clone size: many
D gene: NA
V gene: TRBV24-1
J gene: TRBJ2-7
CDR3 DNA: TGTGCCACCGGGACGACCTACGAGCAGTACTTC
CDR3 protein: CATGTTYEQYF

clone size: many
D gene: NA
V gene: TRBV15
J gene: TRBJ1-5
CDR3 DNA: TGTGCCACCAGCAGAGATGACCAGCCCCAGCATTTT
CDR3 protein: CATSRDDQPQHF

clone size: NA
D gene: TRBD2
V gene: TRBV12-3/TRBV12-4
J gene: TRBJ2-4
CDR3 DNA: TGTGCCAGCAGCCCCACTAGCGCCCTAGCCAAAAACATTCAGTACTTC
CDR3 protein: CASSPTSALAKNIQYF

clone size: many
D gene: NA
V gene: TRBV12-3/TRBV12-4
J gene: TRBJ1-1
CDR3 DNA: TGTGCCAGCAGTCCCCTGCGGGGAGGTACTGAAGCTTTCTTT
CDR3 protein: CASSPLRGGTEAFF

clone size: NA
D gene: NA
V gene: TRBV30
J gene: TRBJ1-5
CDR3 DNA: TGTGCCTGGAGTACGGCAGGCAATCAGCCCCAGCATTTT
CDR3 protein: CAWSTAGNQPQHF

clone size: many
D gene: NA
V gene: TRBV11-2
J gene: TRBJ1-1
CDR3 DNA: TGTGCCAGCAGCCCCCTACAGGGCATGAACACTGAAGCTTTCTTT
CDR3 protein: CASSPLQGMNTEAFF

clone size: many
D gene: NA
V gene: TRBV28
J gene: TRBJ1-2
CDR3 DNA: TGTGCCAGCAGTTCTATTCAGAGGCTCTACTATGGCTACACCTTC
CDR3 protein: CASSSIQRLYYGYTF

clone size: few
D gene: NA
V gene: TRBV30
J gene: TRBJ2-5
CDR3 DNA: TGTGCCTGGAGTAGCCCTAGGGCACGGGTGACCCAGTACTTC
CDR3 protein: CAWSSPRARVTQYF

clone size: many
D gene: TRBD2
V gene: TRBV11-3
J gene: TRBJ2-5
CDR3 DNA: TGTGCCAGCAGCTTAAATGGACTAGCGGGGGGGTACCAAGAGACCCAGTACTTC
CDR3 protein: CASSLNGLAGGYQETQYF

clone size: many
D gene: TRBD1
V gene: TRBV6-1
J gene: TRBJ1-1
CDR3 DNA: TGTGCCAGCAGCCCCCCCGGGACAGGGTTTTACACTGAAGCTTTCTTT
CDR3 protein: CASSPPGTGFYTEAFF

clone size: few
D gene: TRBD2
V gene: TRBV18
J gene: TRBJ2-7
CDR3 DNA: TGTGCCAGCTCACCAACCGGGACTAGCGGGAGCTCGATCTACGAGCAGTACTTC
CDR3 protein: CASSPTGTSGSSIYEQYF

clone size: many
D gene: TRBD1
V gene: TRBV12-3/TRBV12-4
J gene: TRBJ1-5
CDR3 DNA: TGTGCCAGCAGTACAGGGGGCAGTAGCAATCAGCCCCAGCATTTT
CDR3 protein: CASSTGGSSNQPQHF

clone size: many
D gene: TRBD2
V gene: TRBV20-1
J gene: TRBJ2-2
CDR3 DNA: TGCAGTGCTAGAGACGTCGGTCCGGGGGGGCGCGCCGGGGAGCTGTTTTTT
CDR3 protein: CSARDVGPGGRAGELFF

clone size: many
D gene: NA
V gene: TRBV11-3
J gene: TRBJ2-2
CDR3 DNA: TGTGCCAGCAGCTTGAATCCCACCGGGGAGCTGTTTTTT
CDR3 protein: CASSLNPTGELFF

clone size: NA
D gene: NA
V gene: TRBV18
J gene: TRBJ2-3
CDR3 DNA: TGTGCCAGCTCACCAAATGATCCCGGTGAAGATACGCAGTATTTT
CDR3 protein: CASSPNDPGEDTQYF

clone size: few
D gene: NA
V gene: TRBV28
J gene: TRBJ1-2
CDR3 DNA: TGTGCCAGCAGTTTTCAGGGGTGGAGTTTTTATGGCTACACCTTC
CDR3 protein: CASSFQGWSFYGYTF

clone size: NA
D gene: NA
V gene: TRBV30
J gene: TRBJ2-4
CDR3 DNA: TGTGCCTGGGGATATTTAACAGAAGCCAAAAACATTAAGTACTTC
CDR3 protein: CAWGYLTEAKNIKYF